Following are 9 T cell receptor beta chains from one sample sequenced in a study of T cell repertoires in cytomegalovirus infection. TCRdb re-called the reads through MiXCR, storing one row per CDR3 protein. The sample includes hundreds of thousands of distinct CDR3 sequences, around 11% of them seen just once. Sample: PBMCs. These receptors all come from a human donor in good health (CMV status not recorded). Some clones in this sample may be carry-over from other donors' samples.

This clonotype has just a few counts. This chain's CDR3 is CASSGRDKFYEQYF. In DNA, the CDR3 is TGCGCCAGCAGCGGCCGGGACAAATTTTACGAGCAGTACTTC. This rearrangement joins TRBV5-1 to TRBJ2-7; D perhaps matches TRBD1 (6 bases). The V end lost 4 bases, the J end lost 4 bases, and 15 bases lay between the germline ends. CDR3 length: 14 amino acids. The germline V gene encodes CDR1 SGHRS and CDR2 YFSETQ. The full variable domain, rest sourced from reference TRBV5-1 and TRBJ2-7, is KAGVTQTPRYLIKTRGQQVTLSCSPISGHRSVSWYQQTPGQGLQFLFEYFSETQRNKGNFPGRFSGRQFSNSRSEMNVSTLELGDSALYLCASSGRDKFYEQYFGPGTRLTVT.

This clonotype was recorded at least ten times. The CDR3 DNA reads TGTGCCAGCTCACACAGGGGGAGCAATCAGCCCCAGCATTTT. Residues: CASSHRGSNQPQHF. This chain connects TRBV18 to TRBJ1-5; TRBD1 aligns across 8 bases. V dropped 4 bases and J dropped 1; count of bases not matched to a gene: 0. Looked up from germline, CDR1 is KGHSH and CDR2 is LQKENI. CDR3 size: 14 residues.

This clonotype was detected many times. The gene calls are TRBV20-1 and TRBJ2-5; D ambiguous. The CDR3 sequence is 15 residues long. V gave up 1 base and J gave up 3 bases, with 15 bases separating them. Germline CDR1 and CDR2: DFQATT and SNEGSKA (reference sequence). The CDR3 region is CSARVPTGWEETQYF. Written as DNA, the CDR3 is TGCAGTGCTAGAGTCCCCACTGGCTGGGAAGAGACCCAGTACTTC.

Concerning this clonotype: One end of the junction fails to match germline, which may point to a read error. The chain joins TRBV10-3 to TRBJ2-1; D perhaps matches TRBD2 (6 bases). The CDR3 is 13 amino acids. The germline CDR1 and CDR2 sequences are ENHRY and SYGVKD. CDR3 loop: CAITRDSNNEQFF. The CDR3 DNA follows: TGTGCCATCACCCGGGACTCCAACAATGAGCAGTTCTTC.

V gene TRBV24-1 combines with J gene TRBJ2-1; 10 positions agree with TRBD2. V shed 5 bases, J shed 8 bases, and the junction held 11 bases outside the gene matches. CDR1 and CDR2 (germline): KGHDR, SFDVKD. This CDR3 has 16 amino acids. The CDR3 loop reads CATSGTSGTLDDEQFF. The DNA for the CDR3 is TGTGCCACCAGTGGGACTAGCGGCACCCTAGACGATGAGCAGTTCTTC.

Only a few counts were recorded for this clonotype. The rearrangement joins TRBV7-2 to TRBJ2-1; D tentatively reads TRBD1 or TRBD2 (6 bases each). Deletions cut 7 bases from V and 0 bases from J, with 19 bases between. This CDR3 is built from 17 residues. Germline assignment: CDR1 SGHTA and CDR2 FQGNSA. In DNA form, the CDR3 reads TGTGCCAGCACCAACCGAGGGGGAGCGGGCTCCTACAATGAGCAGTTCTTC. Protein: CASTNRGGAGSYNEQFF. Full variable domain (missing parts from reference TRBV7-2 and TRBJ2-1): GAGVSQSPSNKVTEKGKDVELRCDPISGHTALYWYRQSLGQGLEFLIYFQGNSAPDKSGLPSDRFSAERTGGSVSTLTIQRTQQEDSAVYLCASTNRGGAGSYNEQFFGPGTRLTVL.

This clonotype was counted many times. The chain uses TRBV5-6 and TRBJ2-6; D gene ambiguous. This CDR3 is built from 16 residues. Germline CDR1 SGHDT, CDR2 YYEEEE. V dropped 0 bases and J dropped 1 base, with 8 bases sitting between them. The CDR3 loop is CASSLAIISGANVLTF. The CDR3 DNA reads TGTGCCAGCAGCTTGGCAATTATATCTGGGGCCAACGTCCTGACTTTC.

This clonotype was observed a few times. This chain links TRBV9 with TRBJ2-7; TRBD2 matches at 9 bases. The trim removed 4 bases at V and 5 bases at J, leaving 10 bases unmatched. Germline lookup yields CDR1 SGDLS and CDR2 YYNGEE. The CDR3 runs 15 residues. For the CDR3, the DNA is TGTGCCAGCAGCTCAAACCCTAGCGGGATAAACGAGCAGTACTTC. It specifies CASSSNPSGINEQYF.

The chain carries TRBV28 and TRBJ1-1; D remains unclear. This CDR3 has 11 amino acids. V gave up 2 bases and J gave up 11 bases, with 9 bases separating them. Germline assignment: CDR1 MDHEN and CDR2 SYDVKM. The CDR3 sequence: CASSLVGRAFF. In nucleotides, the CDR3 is TGTGCCAGCAGTTTAGTCGGGAGGGCTTTCTTT.